Below, 21 T cell receptor beta chains from the same sample are listed, as sequenced in a study of blood T cells in healthy people across ages. Using a J-beta primer mix together with a sample-barcoded 5' primer, a second PCR was run for roughly 6 to 12 cycles. TCRdb reprocessed the 5' RACE reads via MiXCR and lists one record per CDR3 protein. The sample contains around 1.5 million distinct CDR3 sequences, around 55% of which appear only once. The sequenced sample consisted of blood. The receptors were sampled from a man in his late teens or twenties in good health.

CDR3 nucleotides: TGTGCCAGCAGCCCACTAGCGGGGATAACAGATACGCAGTATTTT. Translating it yields CASSPLAGITDTQYF. This sequence joins TRBV7-2 and TRBJ2-3; 10 nucleotides align to TRBD2. The CDR3 consists of 15 residues. V lost 5 bases and J lost 3; bases outside the gene matches: 5. Germline V gene sequence: CDR1 SGHTA, CDR2 FQGNSA.

The rearrangement links TRBV10-3 to TRBJ2-3; D might be TRBD1 (5 bases). This CDR3 has 13 amino acids. Germline-derived CDR1 and CDR2 are ENHRY and SYGVKD. V was cut by 7 bases and J by 2 bases, with 10 bases left in between. The CDR3 coding sequence is TGTGCCATCAATCAGGGATCCACAGATACGCAGTATTTT. It specifies CAINQGSTDTQYF.

The rearrangement uses TRBV5-1 and TRBJ2-1; TRBD1 is a possible D gene (6 bases). The V and J ends lost 0 bases and 5 bases respectively, with 12 bases between them. The CDR3 covers 15 residues. CDR1 and CDR2 from the germline V gene are SGHRS and YFSETQ. The CDR3 DNA sequence: TGCGCCAGCAGCTTGGCCGGGACAAAAAACAATGAGCAGTTCTTC. Its protein is CASSLAGTKNNEQFF.

CDR3 in DNA: TGTGCCAGCAGCCCGTCGCTAGCGGTGGGGGCCTACGAGCAGTACTTC. Its protein is CASSPSLAVGAYEQYF. The chain carries TRBV7-9 and TRBJ2-4; 7 positions match TRBD2. The J call may not be correct, given that the DNA end is closer to TRBJ2-7. Per the germline V gene, CDR1 is SEHNR and CDR2 is FQNEAQ (reference sequence). The CDR3 spans 16 residues.

V and J are TRBV28 and TRBJ2-1; D might be TRBD2 (6 bases). Trimming cost V 3 bases and J 4 bases, with 13 bases left between them. This CDR3 region has 15 residues. The germline V gene encodes CDR1 MDHEN and CDR2 SYDVKM. CDR3 coding DNA: TGTGCCAGCAGTTTCCGGGACTGGCAGTACAATGAGCAGTTCTTC. Translation gives CASSFRDWQYNEQFF.

The chain has TRBV20-1 and TRBJ2-1; 9 positions match TRBD2. The junction had 9 bases not matched to a gene; V was cut back by 6 bases and J by 6 bases. Germline CDR1 is DFQATT and CDR2 is SNEGSKA (reference sequence). The CDR3 contains 14 residues. The CDR3: CSAREASGINEQFF. CDR3 DNA: TGCAGTGCGCGAGAGGCTAGCGGGATCAATGAGCAGTTCTTC.

The chain uses TRBV27 and TRBJ2-5, with D perhaps matching TRBD2 (7 bases). This CDR3 is built from 18 residues. Trimming removed 6 bases from V and 4 bases from J, with 27 bases in between. CDR1 is MNHEY, CDR2 SMNVEV, per germline (reference sequence). CDR3 sequence: CASRPWGGNSGAGETQYF. CDR3 nucleotide sequence: TGTGCCAGCAGACCTTGGGGGGGTAATTCGGGGGCCGGAGAGACCCAGTACTTC.

V is TRBV5-6 and J is TRBJ2-7, with 10 bases identical to TRBD2. Near its end, the DNA agrees better with TRBJ2-5, so the J call may be wrong. Germline loops: CDR1 SGHDT, CDR2 YYEEEE. This CDR3 region has 15 residues. CDR3 region: CACGPLAGGQETQYF. CDR3 DNA sequence: TGTGCCTGCGGACCGTTAGCGGGGGGACAAGAGACCCAGTACTTC.

In its sample, this clonotype was seen a few times. V is TRBV7-2 and J is TRBJ2-7; D not certain. The length of the CDR3 is 13 residues. Germline CDR1 SGHTA, CDR2 FQGNSA. V dropped 4 bases and J dropped 3 bases, with 10 bases sitting between them. In nucleotides, the CDR3 is TGTGCCAGCAGCTCGGATTTATACTACGAGCAGTACTTC. Translating gives CASSSDLYYEQYF. Supplemented by reference TRBV7-2 and TRBJ2-7, the full variable domain reads GAGVSQSPSNKVTEKGKDVELRCDPISGHTALYWYRQSLGQGLEFLIYFQGNSAPDKSGLPSDRFSAERTGGSVSTLTIQRTQQEDSAVYLCASSSDLYYEQYFGPGTRLTVT.

The rearrangement uses TRBV12-5 and TRBJ2-3; 7 bases align to TRBD2. Germline assignment: CDR1 LGHNT and CDR2 FRNRAP. CDR3 size: 18 residues. With 5 bases clipped from V and 2 bases from J, the junction kept 16 bases outside the gene matches. The CDR3 loop reads CASGPGLDSGTTTDTQYF. CDR3 bases: TGTGCTAGTGGTCCCGGACTAGATTCGGGTACCACCACAGATACGCAGTATTTT.

J is TRBJ2-1 and V is TRBV4-1; the D is unclear. The J call is in doubt because the DNA end fits TRBJ2-7 better. Germline CDR1 and CDR2: MGHRA and YSYEKL. The CDR3 has 19 residues. In nucleotides, the CDR3 is TGCGCCAGCAGCCAAGATTCTACTCTTACCCTCAGCTCCTACAATGAGCAGTACTTC. Translating it yields CASSQDSTLTLSSYNEQYF.

The V call is TRBV4-1, the J call TRBJ2-7, with a weak D call TRBD2 (6 bases). CDR3 length: 17 residues. V lost 1 base, J lost 0 bases, and 16 bases lay in between. Germline CDR1 is MGHRA and CDR2 is YSYEKL. The CDR3 DNA is TGCGCCAGCAGCCAAGCCGGGAGCTTTGCTGGCTCCTACGAGCAGTACTTC. Translation: CASSQAGSFAGSYEQYF.

Here the CDR3 reads CALDAGQGVNNEQFF. DNA of the CDR3: TGTGCCCTAGACGCCGGACAGGGTGTAAACAATGAGCAGTTCTTC. This chain joins TRBV7-9 and TRBJ2-1, with 8 bases matching TRBD1. The V and J ends lost 11 bases and 5 bases, in that order; junction bases with no gene match: 14. Germline V CDR1 and CDR2: SEHNR, FQNEAQ (reference sequence). The CDR3 has 15 amino acids.

This chain connects TRBV5-1 to TRBJ2-7; 8 nucleotides match TRBD1. Germline V gene data show CDR1 as SGHRS and CDR2 as YFSETQ. There are 13 residues in the CDR3. With 4 bases clipped from V and 9 bases from J, the junction kept 9 bases outside the gene matches. Written as DNA, the CDR3 is TGCGCCAGCAGCGACAGGGGCAGGTCGGTGCAGTACTTC. Translating gives CASSDRGRSVQYF.

The genes are TRBV4-2 and TRBJ2-5; 8 nucleotides match TRBD2. The CDR3 consists of 17 residues. Germline V lookup: CDR1 LGHNA, CDR2 YNFKEQ. The trim removed 0 bases at V and 11 bases at J, leaving 17 bases unmatched. CDR3 DNA sequence: TGTGCCAGCAGCCAAGATGGAACGGGGGGGCCGCAAGGAGAGCAGTACTTC. Translation gives CASSQDGTGGPQGEQYF.

This clonotype was picked up a small number of times. This chain links TRBV29-1 with TRBJ2-3; D is possibly TRBD2 (6 bases). CDR1 SQVTM and CDR2 ANQGSEA come from the germline V gene. V was pared by 3 bases and J by 4 bases, with 17 bases between. The CDR3 totals 15 residues. The CDR3 reads CSVEWGEVTPDTQYF. Here the CDR3 DNA reads TGCAGCGTTGAGTGGGGGGAGGTTACCCCAGATACGCAGTATTTT.

The V and J genes are TRBV11-2 and TRBJ2-5; 10 nucleotides agree with TRBD1. This CDR3 has 17 amino acids. Germline loops: CDR1 SGHAT, CDR2 FQNNGV. V lost 1 base to trimming and J lost 5 bases; unmatched junction nucleotides: 10. CDR3 nucleotides: TGTGCCAGCAGCTTAGCCGCTGGGACAGGGGACGGGGAGACCCAGTACTTC. Translation gives CASSLAAGTGDGETQYF.

V gene TRBV12-3 or TRBV12-4 combines with J gene TRBJ2-3; TRBD2 matches at 10 bases. The CDR3 totals 15 residues. The J segment lost 4 bases and the V segment lost 2 bases, leaving 3 bases of the junction unmatched. The CDR3 DNA reads TGTGCCAGCAGTTTAACGGGACTAGCGTCAGATACGCAGTATTTT. Amino acids: CASSLTGLASDTQYF.

This clonotype was seen a few times. The chain uses TRBV6-5 and TRBJ2-5, with 8 nucleotides matching TRBD2. Germline V gene lookup returns CDR1 MNHEY and CDR2 SVGAGI. V dropped 6 bases and J dropped 11; count of bases not matched to a gene: 17. The CDR3 is 15 residues long. The CDR3 DNA reads as TGTGCCAGCAGAAGTAGCGGGATCCGTGGTGGTGAGCAGTACTTC. Its protein is CASRSSGIRGGEQYF.

The chain uses TRBV5-1 and TRBJ1-4; TRBD1 aligns across 8 bases. Germline lookup yields CDR1 SGHRS and CDR2 YFSETQ. The J segment lost 16 bases and the V segment lost 4 bases, leaving 6 bases of the junction unmatched. CDR3 size: 11 residues. The CDR3: CASSVRQGRFF. The CDR3, as DNA: TGCGCCAGCAGCGTTCGACAGGGGAGGTTTTTT.

The gene calls are TRBV20-1 and TRBJ1-6, with TRBD1 matching 7 bases. From germline, CDR1 is DFQATT and CDR2 SNEGSKA (reference sequence). The V gene end was trimmed by 4 bases and the J gene end by 0 bases; junction bases not matched to a gene: 6. The CDR3 has 16 residues. The CDR3 coding sequence is TGCAGTGCTAACCCGGGACAGAGCTCCTATAATTCACCCCTCCACTTT. Translation: CSANPGQSSYNSPLHF.